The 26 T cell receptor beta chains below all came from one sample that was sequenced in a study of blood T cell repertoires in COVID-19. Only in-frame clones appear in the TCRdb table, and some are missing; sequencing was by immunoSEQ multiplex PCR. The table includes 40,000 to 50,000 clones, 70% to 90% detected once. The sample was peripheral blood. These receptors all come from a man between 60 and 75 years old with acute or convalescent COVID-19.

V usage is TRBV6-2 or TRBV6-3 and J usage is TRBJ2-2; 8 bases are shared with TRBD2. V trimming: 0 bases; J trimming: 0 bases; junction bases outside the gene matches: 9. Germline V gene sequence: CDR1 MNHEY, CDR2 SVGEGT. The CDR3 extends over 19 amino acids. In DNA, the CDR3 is TGTGCCAGCAGTTACTCATCCGCGGGGGGATTAACGAACACCGGGGAGCTGTTTTTT. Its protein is CASSYSSAGGLTNTGELFF.

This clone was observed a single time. The CDR3 sequence: CASSFRQGLNEAFF. The CDR3 DNA follows: TGTGCCAGCAGCTTCCGGCAGGGACTAAATGAAGCTTTCTTT. J is TRBJ1-1 and V is TRBV5-4; TRBD1 might be the D (5 bases). The V and J ends lost 2 bases and 7 bases respectively, with 15 bases between them. Germline V CDR1 and CDR2: SGHNT, YYREEE (reference sequence). This CDR3 contains 14 residues.

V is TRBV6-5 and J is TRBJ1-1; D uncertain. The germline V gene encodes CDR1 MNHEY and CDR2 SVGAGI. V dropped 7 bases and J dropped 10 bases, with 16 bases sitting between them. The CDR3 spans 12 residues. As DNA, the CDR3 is TGTGCCAGCACCGAGACGGGTTTTGGAGCTTTCTTT. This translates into CASTETGFGAFF.

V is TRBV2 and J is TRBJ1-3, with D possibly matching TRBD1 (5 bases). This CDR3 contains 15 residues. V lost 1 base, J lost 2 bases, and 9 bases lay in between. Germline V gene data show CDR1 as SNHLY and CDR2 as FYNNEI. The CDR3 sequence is CASSEGAGPGNTIYF. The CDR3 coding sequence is TGTGCCAGCAGTGAAGGGGCAGGGCCTGGAAACACCATATATTTT.

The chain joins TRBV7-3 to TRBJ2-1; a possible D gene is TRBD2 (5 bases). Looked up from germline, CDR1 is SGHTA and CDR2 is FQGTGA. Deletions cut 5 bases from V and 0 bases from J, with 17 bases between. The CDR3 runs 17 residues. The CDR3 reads CASSPGPGISSYNEQFF. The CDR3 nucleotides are TGTGCCAGCAGCCCCGGGCCGGGGATCAGCTCCTACAATGAGCAGTTCTTC. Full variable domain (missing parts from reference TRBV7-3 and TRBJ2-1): GAGVSQTPSNKVTEKGKYVELRCDPISGHTALYWYRQSLGQGPEFLIYFQGTGAADDSGLPNDRFFAVRPEGSVSTLKIQRTERGDSAVYLCASSPGPGISSYNEQFFGPGTRLTVL.

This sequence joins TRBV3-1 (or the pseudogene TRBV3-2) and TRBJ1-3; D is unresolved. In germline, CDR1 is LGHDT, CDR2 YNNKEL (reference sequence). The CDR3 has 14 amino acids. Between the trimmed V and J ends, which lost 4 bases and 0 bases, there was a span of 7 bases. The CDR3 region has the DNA TGTGCCAGCAGCCCATTGAGCTCTGGAAACACCATATATTTT. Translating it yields CASSPLSSGNTIYF.

The CDR3 DNA is TGTGCCAGCAGCTTGAGGGGAATGAACACTGAAGCTTTCTTT. Translation gives CASSLRGMNTEAFF. The chain employs TRBV5-6 and TRBJ1-1; D may be TRBD1 (5 bases). Trimming pared 1 base from V and 0 bases from J, leaving 7 bases between. CDR3 size: 14 residues. Germline lookup yields CDR1 SGHDT and CDR2 YYEEEE.

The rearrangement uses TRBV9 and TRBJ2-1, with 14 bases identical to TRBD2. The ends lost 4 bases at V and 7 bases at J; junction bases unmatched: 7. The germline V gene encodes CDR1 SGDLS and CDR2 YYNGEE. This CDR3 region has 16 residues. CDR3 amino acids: CASSFGLAGGLNEQFF. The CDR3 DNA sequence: TGTGCCAGCAGCTTCGGACTAGCGGGGGGCTTGAATGAGCAGTTCTTC.

CDR3 DNA: TGTGCCACCAGTGATTTGCTAACAGATACGCAGTATTTT. Residues: CATSDLLTDTQYF. The gene calls are TRBV24-1 and TRBJ2-3, with D uncertain. The V gene's germline CDR1 is KGHDR and CDR2 SFDVKD. V lost 0 bases and J 3 bases, leaving 3 bases between the germline ends. The CDR3 extends over 13 amino acids.

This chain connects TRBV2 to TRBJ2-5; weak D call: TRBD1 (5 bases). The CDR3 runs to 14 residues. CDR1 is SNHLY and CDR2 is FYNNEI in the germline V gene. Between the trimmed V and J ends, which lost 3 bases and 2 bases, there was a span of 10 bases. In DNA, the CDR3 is TGTGCCAGCAGTGACCCAAGACAGCAAGAGACCCAGTACTTC. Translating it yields CASSDPRQQETQYF.

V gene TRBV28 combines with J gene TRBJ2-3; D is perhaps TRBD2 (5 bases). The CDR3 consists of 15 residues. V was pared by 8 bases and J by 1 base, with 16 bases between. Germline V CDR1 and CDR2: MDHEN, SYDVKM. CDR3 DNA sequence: TGTGCCAGCTCTCTCTCCGGAGGCCGCACAGATACGCAGTATTTT. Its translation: CASSLSGGRTDTQYF.

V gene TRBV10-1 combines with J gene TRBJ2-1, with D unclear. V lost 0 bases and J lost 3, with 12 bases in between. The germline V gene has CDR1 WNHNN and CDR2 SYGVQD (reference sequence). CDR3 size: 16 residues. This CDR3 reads CASSESSAGRYNEQFF. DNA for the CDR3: TGCGCCAGCAGTGAGTCCTCGGCAGGCCGCTACAATGAGCAGTTCTTC.

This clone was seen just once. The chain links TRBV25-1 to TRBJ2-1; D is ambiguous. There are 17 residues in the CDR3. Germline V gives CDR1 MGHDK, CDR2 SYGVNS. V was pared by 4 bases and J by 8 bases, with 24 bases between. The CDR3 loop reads CASSGRLNPLTSDEQFF. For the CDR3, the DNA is TGTGCCAGCAGTGGGAGACTCAACCCGCTGACCTCGGATGAGCAGTTCTTC. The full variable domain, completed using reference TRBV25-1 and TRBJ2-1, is EADIYQTPRYLVIGTGKKITLECSQTMGHDKMYWYQQDPGMELHLIHYSYGVNSTEKGDLSSESTVSRIRTEHFPLTLESARPSHTSQYLCASSGRLNPLTSDEQFFGPGTRLTVL.

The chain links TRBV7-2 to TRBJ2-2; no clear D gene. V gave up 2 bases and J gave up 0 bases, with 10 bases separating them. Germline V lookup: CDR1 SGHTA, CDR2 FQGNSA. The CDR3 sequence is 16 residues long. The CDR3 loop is CASSLLGLSNTGELFF. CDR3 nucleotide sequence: TGTGCCAGCAGCTTATTGGGCCTGTCGAACACCGGGGAGCTGTTTTTT.

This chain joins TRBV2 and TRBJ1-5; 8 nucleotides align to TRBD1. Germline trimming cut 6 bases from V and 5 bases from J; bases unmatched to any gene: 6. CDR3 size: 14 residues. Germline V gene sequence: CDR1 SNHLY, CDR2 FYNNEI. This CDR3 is CASRDREEDQPQHF. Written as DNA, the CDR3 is TGTGCCAGCAGGGACAGGGAGGAGGATCAGCCCCAGCATTTT.

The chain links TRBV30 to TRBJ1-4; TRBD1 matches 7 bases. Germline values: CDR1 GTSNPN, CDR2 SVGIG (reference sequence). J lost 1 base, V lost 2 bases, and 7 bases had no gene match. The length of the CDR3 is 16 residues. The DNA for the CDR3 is TGTGCCTGGAGTTACACGAGACAGGGAACTAATGAAAAACTGTTTTTT. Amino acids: CAWSYTRQGTNEKLFF.

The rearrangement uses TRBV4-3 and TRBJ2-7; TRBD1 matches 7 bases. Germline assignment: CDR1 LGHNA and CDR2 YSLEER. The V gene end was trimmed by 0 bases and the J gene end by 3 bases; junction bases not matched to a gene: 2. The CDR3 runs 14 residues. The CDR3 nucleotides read TGCGCCAGCAGCCAAGAGGCAGGGGGCTACGAGCAGTACTTC. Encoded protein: CASSQEAGGYEQYF.

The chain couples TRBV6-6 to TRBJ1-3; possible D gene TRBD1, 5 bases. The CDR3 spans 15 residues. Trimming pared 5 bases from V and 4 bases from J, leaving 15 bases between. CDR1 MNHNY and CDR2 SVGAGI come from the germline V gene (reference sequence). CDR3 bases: TGTGCCAGCAGTCCGACGGGGGAGTGGGGAAACACCATATATTTT. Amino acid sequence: CASSPTGEWGNTIYF.

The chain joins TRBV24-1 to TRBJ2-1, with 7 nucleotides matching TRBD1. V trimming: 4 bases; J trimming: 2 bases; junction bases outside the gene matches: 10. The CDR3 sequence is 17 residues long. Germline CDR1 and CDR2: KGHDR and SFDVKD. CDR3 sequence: CATSELPRTGAYNEQFF. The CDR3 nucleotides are TGTGCCACCAGTGAACTACCCCGGACAGGAGCCTACAATGAGCAGTTCTTC.

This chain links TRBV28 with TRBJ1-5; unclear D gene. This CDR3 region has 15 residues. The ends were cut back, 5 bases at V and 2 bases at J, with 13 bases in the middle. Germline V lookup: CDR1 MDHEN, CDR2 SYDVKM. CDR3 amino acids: CASSLPRQGNQPQHF. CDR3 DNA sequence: TGTGCCAGCAGTCTGCCCCGTCAGGGCAATCAGCCCCAGCATTTT.

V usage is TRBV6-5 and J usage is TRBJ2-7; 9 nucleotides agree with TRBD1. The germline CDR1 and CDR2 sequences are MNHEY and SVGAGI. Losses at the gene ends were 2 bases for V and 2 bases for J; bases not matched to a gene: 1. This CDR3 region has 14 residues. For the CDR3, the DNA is TGTGCCAGCAGTTACAGACAGGGGGCCTACGAGCAGTACTTC. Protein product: CASSYRQGAYEQYF.

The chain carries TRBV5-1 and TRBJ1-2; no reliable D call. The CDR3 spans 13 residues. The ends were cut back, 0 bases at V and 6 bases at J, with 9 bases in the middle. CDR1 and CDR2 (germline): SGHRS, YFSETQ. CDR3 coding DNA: TGCGCCAGCAGCTTGGGAGGGTCCAATGGCTACACCTTC. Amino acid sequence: CASSLGGSNGYTF.

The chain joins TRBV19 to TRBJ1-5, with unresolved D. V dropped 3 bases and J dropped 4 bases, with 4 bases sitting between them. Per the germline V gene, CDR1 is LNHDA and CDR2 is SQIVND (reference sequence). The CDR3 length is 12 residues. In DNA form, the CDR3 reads TGTGCCAGTAGTATCCCGAATCAGCCCCAGCATTTT. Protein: CASSIPNQPQHF.

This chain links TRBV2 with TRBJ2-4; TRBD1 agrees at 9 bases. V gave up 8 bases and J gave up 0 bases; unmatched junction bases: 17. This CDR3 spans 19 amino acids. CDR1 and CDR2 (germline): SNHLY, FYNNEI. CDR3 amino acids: CASRSGTGTLQLAKNIQYF. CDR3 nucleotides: TGTGCCAGCCGATCCGGGACAGGGACCCTCCAACTAGCCAAAAACATTCAGTACTTC.

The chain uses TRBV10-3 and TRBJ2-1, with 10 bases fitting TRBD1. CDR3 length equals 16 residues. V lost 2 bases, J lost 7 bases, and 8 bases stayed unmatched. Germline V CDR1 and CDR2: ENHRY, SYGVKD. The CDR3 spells CAISEPDRGAENEQFF. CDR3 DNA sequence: TGTGCCATCAGTGAGCCGGACAGGGGGGCGGAAAATGAGCAGTTCTTC.

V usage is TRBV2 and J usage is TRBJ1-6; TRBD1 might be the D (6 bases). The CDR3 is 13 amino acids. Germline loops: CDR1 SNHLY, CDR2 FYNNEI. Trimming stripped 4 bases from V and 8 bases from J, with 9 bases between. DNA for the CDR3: TGTGCCAGCAGTGTTGCAGGGGATTCACCCCTCCACTTT. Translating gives CASSVAGDSPLHF. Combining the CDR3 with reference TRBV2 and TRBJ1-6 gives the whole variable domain EPEVTQTPSHQVTQMGQEVILRCVPISNHLYFYWYRQILGQKVEFLVSFYNNEISEKSEIFDDQFSVERPDGSNFTLKIRSTKLEDSAMYFCASSVAGDSPLHFGNGTRLTVT.